This TCR beta chain was recovered during a study of human T cells and chemical hapten exposure. Unique molecular identifiers were attached to individual cDNA molecules during library preparation. Per the original methods: With a range of roughly 23,224 to 690,600, the median per sample was about 87,000 TCRs. In TCRdb, the 5' RACE reads were re-called with MiXCR into one record per CDR3 protein. The V and J calls, along with clone size, are taken from TCRdb and not from the paper's own processing. The sample holds 150,000 or so distinct CDR3 sequences, roughly 4% seen once. This clonotype was seen repeatedly, ten times or more. Its target is unknown. The junction departs from germline at one end; a sequencing error may be responsible. The germline V gene has CDR1 SSHAT and CDR2 FNYEAQ (reference sequence). The CDR3 is 16 residues long. Whole blood, unfractionated, served as the material for total RNA extraction.

General study results and limits: No alteration of TCRs above 1 in 1000 frequency was seen with DPC sensitization.

This receptor was taken from a female donor in good health. V gene TRBV7-7 combines with J gene TRBJ2-3; 7 nucleotides match TRBD2. DNA for the CDR3: TGTGCTAGCAGCCCCGGACCCCCCGGGGGGACAGATACGCAGTATTTT. As protein: CASSPGPPGGTDTQYF.